A selection of T cell receptor beta chains follows, all from one sample in a study of shared clonotypes between healthy human individuals. The assay was immunoSEQ multiplex PCR, and TCRdb's table has in-frame clones only and misses some. Among roughly 2,000,000 clones listed, about 95% were seen once. Sequencing was done on a sample of naive CD8+ T cells sorted from blood. All receptors derive from a man younger than 35 in good health. CDR3s include the opening cysteine and the closing phenylalanine or tryptophan. The D gene is left open where the match is weak. The size entry is marked missing in some rows and otherwise reads once, few, many or a size class.

size	J	D	V	CDR3	DNA
.	TRBJ1-2	TRBD1	TRBV7-9	CASSLGTGVNYGYTF	TGTGCCAGCAGCTTAGGGACAGGCGTTAACTATGGCTACACCTTC
.	TRBJ1-1	.	TRBV7-6	CASSWGGNTEAFF	TGTGCCAGCAGCTGGGGAGGGAACACTGAAGCTTTCTTT
once	TRBJ2-1	.	TRBV5-4	CASSFNHGSGDYNEQFF	TGTGCCAGCAGCTTTAACCACGGGTCAGGAGATTACAATGAGCAGTTCTTC
.	TRBJ1-5	.	TRBV7-9	CASSQTGPQPQHF	TGTGCCAGCAGTCAAACAGGGCCCCAGCCCCAGCATTTT
.	TRBJ2-7	.	TRBV19	CASSSSSGPYEQYF	TGTGCCAGTAGTAGTAGTAGCGGACCCTACGAGCAGTACTTC
.	TRBJ1-1	.	TRBV28	CASSPTGNTEAFF	TGTGCCAGCAGTCCGACAGGGAACACTGAAGCTTTCTTT
few	TRBJ1-5	TRBD1	TRBV28	CARGQGGQPQHF	TGTGCCAGGGGACAGGGAGGTCAGCCCCAGCATTTT
.	TRBJ2-5	TRBD1	TRBV7-9	CASSLAFGQGLQETQYF	TGTGCCAGCAGCTTAGCGTTCGGACAGGGGCTACAAGAGACCCAGTACTTC
.	TRBJ1-3	.	TRBV7-2	CASSPNPYVSSGNTIYF	TGTGCCAGCAGCCCCAACCCCTACGTCAGCTCTGGAAACACCATATATTTT
once	TRBJ2-3	.	TRBV27	CASTWTGDYLDTQYF	TGTGCCAGCACCTGGACGGGAGACTACCTAGATACGCAGTATTTT
.	TRBJ2-7	TRBD1	TRBV5-1	CASSFYGTGANEQYF	TGCGCCAGCAGCTTTTACGGGACAGGGGCTAACGAGCAGTACTTC
.	TRBJ2-3	TRBD2	TRBV7-9	CASSDSSGRGTDTQYF	TGTGCCAGCAGCGATTCTAGCGGGAGGGGAACAGATACGCAGTATTTT
.	TRBJ2-5	.	TRBV9	CASRGEADETQYF	TGTGCCAGCAGAGGAGAAGCCGACGAGACCCAGTACTTC
.	TRBJ2-7	.	TRBV4-1	CASSQVADGPYEQYF	TGCGCCAGCAGCCAAGTTGCGGACGGACCCTACGAGCAGTACTTC
.	TRBJ2-1	TRBD1	TRBV2	CASSEMRQGVGWNEQFF	TGTGCCAGCAGTGAAATGCGACAGGGGGTGGGATGGAATGAGCAGTTCTTC
.	TRBJ2-7	TRBD1	TRBV4-3	CASSQVAGGGYEQYF	TGCGCCAGCAGCCAAGTCGCAGGGGGCGGATACGAGCAGTACTTC
once	TRBJ2-6	.	TRBV6-5	CASSYPLPSGANVLTF	TGTGCCAGCAGTTACCCCCTCCCCTCTGGGGCCAACGTCCTGACTTTC
.	TRBJ2-3	.	TRBV13	CASSFWRAVDTQYF	TGTGCCAGCAGCTTTTGGAGGGCCGTAGATACGCAGTATTTT
.	TRBJ2-3	TRBD2	TRBV13	CASSQTSGGDFHTDTQYF	TGTGCCAGCAGCCAGACTAGCGGGGGAGACTTCCACACAGATACGCAGTATTTT
.	TRBJ2-7	.	TRBV4-1	CASSQDPPSEQYF	TGCGCCAGCAGCCAAGACCCTCCTTCCGAGCAGTACTTC
.	TRBJ1-1	.	TRBV9	CASSSRTGGNTEAFF	TGTGCCAGCAGCTCGCGGACGGGGGGGAACACTGAAGCTTTCTTT
.	TRBJ2-3	TRBD1	TRBV18	CASSPIDREGPLDTDTQYF	TGTGCCAGCTCACCGATAGACAGGGAAGGACCACTAGACACAGATACGCAGTATTTT
.	TRBJ1-6	.	TRBV4-3	CASSQEQTGRLSPLHF	TGCGCCAGCAGCCAGGAACAGACAGGACGGTTGTCACCCCTCCACTTT
.	TRBJ2-5	TRBD2	TRBV4-3	CASSQRTSGYYQETQYF	TGCGCCAGCAGCCAACGAACTAGCGGGTACTACCAAGAGACCCAGTACTTC
.	TRBJ2-7	.	TRBV9	CASSVEIGSEQYF	TGTGCCAGCAGCGTAGAGATAGGGAGCGAGCAGTACTTC
once	TRBJ2-1	.	TRBV2	CASRGGWVDEQFF	TGTGCCAGCAGGGGCGGGTGGGTGGATGAGCAGTTCTTC
.	TRBJ2-7	TRBD1	TRBV9	CASSDDRGPYEQYF	TGTGCCAGCAGCGACGACAGGGGTCCCTACGAGCAGTACTTC
once	TRBJ2-5	.	TRBV4-1	CASSQGPTGTLQETQYF	TGCGCCAGCAGCCAAGGCCCTACCGGGACTCTTCAAGAGACCCAGTACTTC
.	TRBJ1-6	.	TRBV4-3	CASSQDTGVNSPLHF	TGCGCCAGCAGCCAAGATACGGGGGTTAATTCACCCCTCCACTTT
.	TRBJ1-1	.	TRBV10-3	CAISEQRNTEAFF	TGTGCCATCAGTGAACAGAGGAACACTGAAGCTTTCTTT
.	TRBJ2-5	TRBD2	TRBV18	CASSPGLAGAKPQETQYF	TGTGCCAGCTCACCAGGACTAGCGGGGGCGAAACCCCAAGAGACCCAGTACTTC
.	TRBJ2-3	TRBD2	TRBV6-5	CASSYNVLAEDTQYF	TGTGCCAGCAGTTATAACGTTCTAGCGGAAGATACGCAGTATTTT
once	TRBJ2-5	.	TRBV4-1	CASSQDSRRQETQYF	TGCGCCAGCAGCCAAGATAGCCGGCGGCAAGAGACCCAGTACTTC
.	TRBJ2-7	.	TRBV5-1	CASGLGHSNEQYF	TGCGCCAGCGGGCTTGGCCATAGCAACGAGCAGTACTTC
.	TRBJ1-1	TRBD1	TRBV10-3	CAISGRDRGTEAFF	TGTGCCATCAGTGGGCGGGACAGGGGGACTGAAGCTTTCTTT
.	TRBJ2-3	TRBD2	TRBV7-9	CASSFEAGGGTDTQYF	TGTGCCAGCAGCTTCGAAGCGGGAGGCGGTACAGATACGCAGTATTTT
.	TRBJ2-1	.	TRBV9	CASSGADTMGEQFF	TGTGCCAGCAGCGGGGCAGACACAATGGGTGAGCAGTTCTTC
.	TRBJ2-4	TRBD1	TRBV7-9	CASSLETGGAKNIQYF	TGTGCCAGCAGCTTGGAGACAGGGGGAGCCAAAAACATTCAGTACTTC
.	TRBJ2-7	.	TRBV13	CASSLGQASYEQYF	TGTGCCAGCAGCTTAGGACAGGCTTCCTACGAGCAGTACTTC
.	TRBJ1-1	.	TRBV4-1	CASSQQGSFNTEAFF	TGCGCCAGCAGCCAGCAGGGCAGTTTTAACACTGAAGCTTTCTTT
.	TRBJ1-6	.	TRBV7-6	CASSSSVGLVNSPLHF	TGTGCCAGCAGCTCATCGGTAGGGCTGGTTAATTCACCCCTCCACTTT
once	TRBJ2-1	TRBD2	TRBV10-3	CAIGTGTSGSHEQFF	TGTGCCATTGGGACCGGGACTAGCGGGAGCCATGAGCAGTTCTTC